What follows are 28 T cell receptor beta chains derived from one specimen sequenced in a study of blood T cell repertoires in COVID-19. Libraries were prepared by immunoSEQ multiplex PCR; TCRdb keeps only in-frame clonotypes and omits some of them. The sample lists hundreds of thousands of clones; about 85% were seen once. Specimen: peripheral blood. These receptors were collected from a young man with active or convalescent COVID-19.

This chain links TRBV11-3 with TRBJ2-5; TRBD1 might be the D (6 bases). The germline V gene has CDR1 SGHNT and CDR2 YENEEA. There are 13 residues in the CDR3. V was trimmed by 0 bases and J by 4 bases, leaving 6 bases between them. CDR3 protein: CASSLEGAETQYF. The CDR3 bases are TGTGCCAGCAGCTTAGAGGGGGCAGAGACCCAGTACTTC. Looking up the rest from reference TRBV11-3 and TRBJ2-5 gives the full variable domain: EAGVVQSPRYKIIEKKQPVAFWCNPISGHNTLYWYLQNLGQGPELLIRYENEEAVDDSQLPKDRFSAERLKGVDSTLKIQPAELGDSAVYLCASSLEGAETQYFGPGTRLLVL.

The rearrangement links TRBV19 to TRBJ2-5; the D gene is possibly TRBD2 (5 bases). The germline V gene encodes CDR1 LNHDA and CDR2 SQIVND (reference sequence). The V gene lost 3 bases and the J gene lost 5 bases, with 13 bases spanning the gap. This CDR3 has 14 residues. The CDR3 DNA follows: TGTGCCAGTAGTATCCTGACCGGGGAGGAGACCCAGTACTTC. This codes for CASSILTGEETQYF.

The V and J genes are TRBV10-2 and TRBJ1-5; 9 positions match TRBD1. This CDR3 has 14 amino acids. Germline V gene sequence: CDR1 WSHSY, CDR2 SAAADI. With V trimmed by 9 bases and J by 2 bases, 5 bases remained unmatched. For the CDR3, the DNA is TGCGCCAGTTGGGACAGGGTTGGCAATCAGCCCCAGCATTTT. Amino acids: CASWDRVGNQPQHF.

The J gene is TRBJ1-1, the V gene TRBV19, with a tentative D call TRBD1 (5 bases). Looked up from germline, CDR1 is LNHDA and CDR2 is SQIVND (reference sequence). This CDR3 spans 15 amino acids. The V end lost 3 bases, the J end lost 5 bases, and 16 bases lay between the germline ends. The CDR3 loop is CASSMIGVTATEAFF. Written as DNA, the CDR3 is TGTGCCAGTAGTATGATAGGGGTGACAGCGACTGAAGCTTTCTTT.

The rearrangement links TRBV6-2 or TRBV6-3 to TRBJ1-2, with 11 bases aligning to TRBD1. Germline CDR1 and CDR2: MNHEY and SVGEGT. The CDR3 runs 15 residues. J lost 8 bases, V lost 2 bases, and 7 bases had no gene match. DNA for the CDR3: TGTGCCAGCAGTTACAGTGGACAGGGGGCCGGCGGCTACACCTTC. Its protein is CASSYSGQGAGGYTF.

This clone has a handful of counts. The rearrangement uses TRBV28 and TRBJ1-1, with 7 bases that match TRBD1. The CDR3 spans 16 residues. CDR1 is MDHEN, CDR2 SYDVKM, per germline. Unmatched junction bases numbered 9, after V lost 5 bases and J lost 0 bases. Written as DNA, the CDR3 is TGTGCCAGCAGTCACGGGACAGAAACTATGAACACTGAAGCTTTCTTT. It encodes CASSHGTETMNTEAFF. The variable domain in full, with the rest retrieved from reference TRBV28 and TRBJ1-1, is DVKVTQSSRYLVKRTGEKVFLECVQDMDHENMFWYRQDPGLGLRLIYFSYDVKMKEKGDIPEGYSVSREKKERFSLILESASTNQTSMYLCASSHGTETMNTEAFFGQGTRLTVV.

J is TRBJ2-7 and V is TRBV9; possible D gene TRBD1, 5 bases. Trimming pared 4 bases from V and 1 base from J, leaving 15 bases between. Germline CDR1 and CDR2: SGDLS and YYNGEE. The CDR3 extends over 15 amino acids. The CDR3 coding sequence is TGTGCCAGCAGCCTAAATCCCCAGGGTTCCTACGAGCAGTACTTC. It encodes CASSLNPQGSYEQYF.

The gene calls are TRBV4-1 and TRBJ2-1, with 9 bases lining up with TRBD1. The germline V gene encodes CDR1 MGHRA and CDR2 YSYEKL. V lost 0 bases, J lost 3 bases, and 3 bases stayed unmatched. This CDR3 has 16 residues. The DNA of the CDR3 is TGCGCCAGCAGCCAAGAGGGACAGGGTGGCTACAATGAGCAGTTCTTC. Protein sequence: CASSQEGQGGYNEQFF.

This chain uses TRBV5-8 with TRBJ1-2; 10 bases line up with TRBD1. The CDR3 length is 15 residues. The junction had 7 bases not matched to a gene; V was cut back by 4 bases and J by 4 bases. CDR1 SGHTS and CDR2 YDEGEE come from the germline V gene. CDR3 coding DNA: TGTGCCAGCAGCATAAGGGGACAGGGGTTCTATGGCTACACCTTC. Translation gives CASSIRGQGFYGYTF.

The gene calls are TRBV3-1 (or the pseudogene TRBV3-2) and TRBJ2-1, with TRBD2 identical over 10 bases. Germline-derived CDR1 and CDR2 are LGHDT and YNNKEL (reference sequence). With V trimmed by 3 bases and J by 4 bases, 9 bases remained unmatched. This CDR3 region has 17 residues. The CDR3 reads CASSHFLTSGTYNEQFF. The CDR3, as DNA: TGTGCCAGCAGCCACTTCCTTACTAGCGGGACATACAATGAGCAGTTCTTC.

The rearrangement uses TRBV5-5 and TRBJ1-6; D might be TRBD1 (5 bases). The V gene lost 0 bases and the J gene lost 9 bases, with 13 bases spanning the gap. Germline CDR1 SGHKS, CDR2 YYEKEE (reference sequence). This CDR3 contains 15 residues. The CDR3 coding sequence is TGTGCCAGCAGCTTGGGGGGCCTAAGGGGTTCACCCCTCCACTTT. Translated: CASSLGGLRGSPLHF.

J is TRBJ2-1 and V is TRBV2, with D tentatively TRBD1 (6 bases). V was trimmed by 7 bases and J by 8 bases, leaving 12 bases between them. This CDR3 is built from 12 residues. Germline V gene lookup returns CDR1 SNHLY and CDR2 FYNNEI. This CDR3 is CASKGDTHEQFF. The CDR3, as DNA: TGTGCCAGCAAGGGGGATACCCATGAGCAGTTCTTC.

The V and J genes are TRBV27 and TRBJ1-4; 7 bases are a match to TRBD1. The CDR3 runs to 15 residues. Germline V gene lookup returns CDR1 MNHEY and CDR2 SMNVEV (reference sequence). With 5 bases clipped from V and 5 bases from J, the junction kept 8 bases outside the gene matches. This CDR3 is CASSPYDRENEKLFF. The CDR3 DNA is TGTGCCAGCAGTCCCTATGACAGGGAGAATGAAAAACTGTTTTTT.

The CDR3 nucleotides read TGCGCCAGCCGGACTAGCGGGGGCCGGGAGACCCAGTACTTC. Protein sequence: CASRTSGGRETQYF. V gene TRBV5-1 combines with J gene TRBJ2-5; TRBD2 agrees at 13 bases. CDR3 size: 14 residues. Trimming cost V 7 bases and J 5 bases; bases outside gene matches: 5. Germline V gives CDR1 SGHRS, CDR2 YFSETQ. The full variable domain, completed using reference TRBV5-1 and TRBJ2-5, is KAGVTQTPRYLIKTRGQQVTLSCSPISGHRSVSWYQQTPGQGLQFLFEYFSETQRNKGNFPGRFSGRQFSNSRSEMNVSTLELGDSALYLCASRTSGGRETQYFGPGTRLLVL.

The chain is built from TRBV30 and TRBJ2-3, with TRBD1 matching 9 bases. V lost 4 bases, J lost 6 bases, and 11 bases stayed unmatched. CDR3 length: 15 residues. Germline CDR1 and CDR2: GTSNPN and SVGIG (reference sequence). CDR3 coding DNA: TGTGCCTGGAAGGACAGGGGAAGGGTCCCCGATACGCAGTATTTT. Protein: CAWKDRGRVPDTQYF.

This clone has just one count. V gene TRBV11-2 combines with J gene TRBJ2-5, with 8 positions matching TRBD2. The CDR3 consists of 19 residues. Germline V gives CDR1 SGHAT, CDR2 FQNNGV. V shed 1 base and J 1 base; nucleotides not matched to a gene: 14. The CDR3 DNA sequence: TGTGCCAGCAGCTTAGTTTCAGATTGGGGACTAGGCCGCCAAGAGACCCAGTACTTC. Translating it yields CASSLVSDWGLGRQETQYF.

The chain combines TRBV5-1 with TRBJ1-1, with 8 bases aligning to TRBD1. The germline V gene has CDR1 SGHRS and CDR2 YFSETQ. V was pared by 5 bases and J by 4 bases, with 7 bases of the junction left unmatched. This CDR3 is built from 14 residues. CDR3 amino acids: CASSDDRGSTEAFF. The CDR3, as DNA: TGCGCCAGCAGTGATGACAGGGGAAGCACTGAAGCTTTCTTT.

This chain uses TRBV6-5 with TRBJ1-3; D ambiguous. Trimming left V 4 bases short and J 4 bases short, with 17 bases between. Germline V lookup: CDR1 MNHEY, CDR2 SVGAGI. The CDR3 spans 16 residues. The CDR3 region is CASSSPGPGLGNTIYF. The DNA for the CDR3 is TGTGCCAGCAGTTCCCCGGGTCCGGGATTAGGAAACACCATATATTTT.

The CDR3 region has the DNA TGTGCCAGCAGCCCAGGTTTATACTCCTACAATGAGCAGTTCTTC. It is translated as CASSPGLYSYNEQFF. The rearrangement joins TRBV7-2 to TRBJ2-1; the D is unclear. The CDR3 runs 15 residues. The V gene lost 5 bases and the J gene lost 0 bases, with 11 bases spanning the gap. CDR1 and CDR2 from the germline V gene are SGHTA and FQGNSA.

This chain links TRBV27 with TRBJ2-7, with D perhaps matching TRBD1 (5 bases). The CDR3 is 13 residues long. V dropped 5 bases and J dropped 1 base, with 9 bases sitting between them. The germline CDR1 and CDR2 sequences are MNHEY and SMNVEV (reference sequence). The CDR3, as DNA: TGTGCCAGCAGTCTCAAGGGGTCCTACGAGCAGTACTTC. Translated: CASSLKGSYEQYF.

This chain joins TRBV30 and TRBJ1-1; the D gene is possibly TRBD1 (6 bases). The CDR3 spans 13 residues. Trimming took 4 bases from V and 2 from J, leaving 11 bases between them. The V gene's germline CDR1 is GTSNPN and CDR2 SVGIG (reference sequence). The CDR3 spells CAWTTRGNTEAFF. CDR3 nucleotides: TGTGCCTGGACCACCAGGGGTAACACTGAAGCTTTCTTT.

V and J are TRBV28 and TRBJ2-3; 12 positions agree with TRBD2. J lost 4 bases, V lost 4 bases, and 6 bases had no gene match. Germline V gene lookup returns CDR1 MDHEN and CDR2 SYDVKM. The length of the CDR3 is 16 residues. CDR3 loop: CASSSRTSGVADTQYF. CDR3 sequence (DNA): TGTGCCAGCAGTTCCAGGACTAGCGGGGTGGCAGATACGCAGTATTTT.

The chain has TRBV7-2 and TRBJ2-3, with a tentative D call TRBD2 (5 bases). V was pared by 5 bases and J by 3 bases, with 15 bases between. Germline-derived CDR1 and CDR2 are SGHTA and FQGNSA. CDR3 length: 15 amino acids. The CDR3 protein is CASSPRAVGTDTQYF. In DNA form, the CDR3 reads TGTGCCAGCAGCCCGAGGGCCGTGGGGACAGATACGCAGTATTTT.

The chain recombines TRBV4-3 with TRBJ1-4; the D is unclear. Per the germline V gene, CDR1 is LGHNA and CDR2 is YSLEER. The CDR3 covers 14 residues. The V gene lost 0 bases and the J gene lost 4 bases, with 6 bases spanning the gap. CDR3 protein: CASSQDSLNEKLFF. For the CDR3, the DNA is TGCGCCAGCAGCCAAGATAGCCTTAATGAAAAACTGTTTTTT.

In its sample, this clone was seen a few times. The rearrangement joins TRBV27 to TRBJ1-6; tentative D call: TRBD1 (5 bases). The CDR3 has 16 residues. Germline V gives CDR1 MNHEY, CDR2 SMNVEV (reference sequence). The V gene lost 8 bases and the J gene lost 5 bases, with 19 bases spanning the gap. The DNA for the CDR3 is TGTGCCAGCCAAAGCCGGCTGACGGGGGATAATTCACCCCTCCACTTT. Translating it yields CASQSRLTGDNSPLHF.

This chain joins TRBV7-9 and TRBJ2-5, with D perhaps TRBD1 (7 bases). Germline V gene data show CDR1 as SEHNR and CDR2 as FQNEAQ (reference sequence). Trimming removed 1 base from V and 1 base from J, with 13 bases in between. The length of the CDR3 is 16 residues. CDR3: CASSLVAAGGQETQYF. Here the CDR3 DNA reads TGTGCCAGCAGCTTAGTAGCGGCAGGGGGCCAAGAGACCCAGTACTTC. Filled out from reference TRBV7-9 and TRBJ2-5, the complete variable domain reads DTGVSQNPRHKITKRGQNVTFRCDPISEHNRLYWYRQTLGQGPEFLTYFQNEAQLEKSRLLSDRFSAERPKGSFSTLEIQRTEQGDSAMYLCASSLVAAGGQETQYFGPGTRLLVL.

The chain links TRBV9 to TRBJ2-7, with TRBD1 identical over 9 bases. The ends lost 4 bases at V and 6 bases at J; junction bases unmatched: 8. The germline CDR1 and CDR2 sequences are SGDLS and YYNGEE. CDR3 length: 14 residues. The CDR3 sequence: CASSPTGTGLEQYF. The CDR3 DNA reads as TGTGCCAGCAGCCCCACCGGGACAGGGCTCGAGCAGTACTTC.

The CDR3 DNA reads TGCGCCAGCAGGCCGGGGACAGCGGCTAATCAGCCCCAGCATTTT. Protein: CASRPGTAANQPQHF. J is TRBJ1-5 and V is TRBV5-1, with 7 bases that match TRBD1. Germline lookup yields CDR1 SGHRS and CDR2 YFSETQ. This CDR3 is built from 15 residues. The V segment lost 5 bases and the J segment 4 bases; nucleotides outside the gene matches: 9.